Each of the 32 T cell receptor beta chains below was sequenced from the same sample in a study of shared clonotypes between healthy human individuals. Assay: immunoSEQ multiplex PCR; the TCRdb copy retains only in-frame clones and omits some. Of fewer than 600,000 clones listed, around three quarters were seen once; the top ten hold approximately 12%. The material sequenced was PBMCs. The receptors shown here come from a woman aged 40 to 50 in good health. Some clones in this sample may be carry-over from other donors' samples.

This sequence joins TRBV6-9 and TRBJ2-5; perhaps TRBD2 as D (5 bases). V lost 2 bases, J lost 5 bases, and 12 bases lay in between. CDR3 length equals 14 residues. CDR1 is MNHGY and CDR2 is SVAAGI in the germline V gene. As DNA, the CDR3 is TGTGCCAGCAGTTATAATGAGGGAGAGGAGACCCAGTACTTC. It translates to CASSYNEGEETQYF.

This clone has just a few counts. The chain employs TRBV28 and TRBJ2-3; 8 bases line up with TRBD2. Trimming removed 0 bases from V and 5 bases from J; junction bases left unmatched: 1. The CDR3 totals 14 residues. Germline V lookup: CDR1 MDHEN, CDR2 SYDVKM. The CDR3 DNA reads TGTGCCAGCAGTTTATGGGGACTAGGAGATACGCAGTATTTT. Protein sequence: CASSLWGLGDTQYF. The entire variable domain, with the rest obtained from reference TRBV28 and TRBJ2-3, is as follows: DVKVTQSSRYLVKRTGEKVFLECVQDMDHENMFWYRQDPGLGLRLIYFSYDVKMKEKGDIPEGYSVSREKKERFSLILESASTNQTSMYLCASSLWGLGDTQYFGPGTRLTVL.

This clone was detected once. The gene calls are TRBV4-3 and TRBJ1-1, with D maybe TRBD1 (6 bases). In germline, CDR1 is LGHNA, CDR2 YSLEER. The CDR3 extends over 14 amino acids. V lost 3 bases, J lost 1 base, and 9 bases lay in between. The CDR3 DNA sequence: TGCGCCAGCAGCCAGAGGGGGAGGAACACTGAAGCTTTCTTT. It yields the protein CASSQRGRNTEAFF.

This chain connects TRBV9 to TRBJ1-6; D ambiguous. The germline CDR1 and CDR2 sequences are SGDLS and YYNGEE. With 1 base removed from V and 6 bases from J, the gap between germline ends came to 8 bases. The length of the CDR3 is 14 residues. The DNA of the CDR3 is TGTGCCAGCAGCGTATCATGGGGTAATTCACCCCTCCACTTT. This sequence encodes CASSVSWGNSPLHF.

V gene TRBV15 combines with J gene TRBJ2-7; either TRBD1 or TRBD2 may supply D (5 bases each). Germline V CDR1 and CDR2: LNHNV, YYDKDF (reference sequence). The germline V and J ends were trimmed by 4 bases and 1 base, with 14 bases remaining between them. The CDR3 has 15 residues. CDR3 sequence: CATSTNRDGSYEQYF. In DNA, the CDR3 is TGTGCCACCAGCACCAACCGGGACGGATCCTACGAGCAGTACTTC.

The chain links TRBV30 to TRBJ2-1; unclear D gene. CDR1 is GTSNPN and CDR2 is SVGIG in the germline V gene (reference sequence). Trimming took off 2 bases at V and 10 bases at J, with 6 bases between the two ends. CDR3 length: 10 amino acids. CDR3 protein: CAWSRMEQFF. The CDR3, as DNA: TGTGCCTGGAGTCGAATGGAGCAGTTCTTC.

With respect to this clone: Other DNA sequences of this sample code for an identical CDR3. The chain combines TRBV10-3 with TRBJ2-3, with 13 bases matching TRBD2. The CDR3 has 20 residues. Germline V gene data show CDR1 as ENHRY and CDR2 as SYGVKD. J lost 1 base, V lost 0 bases, and 10 bases had no gene match. CDR3 DNA: TGTGCCATCAGTGAGTCAAGCAGAGGACTAGCGGGAGTGGGCACAGATACGCAGTATTTT. This sequence encodes CAISESSRGLAGVGTDTQYF.

In regard to this clone: A far more abundant clone sits one base away, making this likely a read error. This chain connects TRBV25-1 to TRBJ2-2; 7 positions match TRBD1. Germline V gene data show CDR1 as MGHDK and CDR2 as SYGVNS. Unmatched junction bases numbered 0, after V lost 6 bases and J lost 5 bases. The CDR3 totals 12 residues. CDR3 amino acids: CASRQGTGELFF. DNA for the CDR3: TGTGCCAGCAGACAGGGGACCGGGGAGCTGTTTTTT.

The genes are TRBV19 and TRBJ2-2; no reliable D call. Trimming stripped 4 bases from V and 7 bases from J, with 10 bases between. Germline-derived CDR1 and CDR2 are LNHDA and SQIVND (reference sequence). The CDR3 is 13 amino acids. CDR3 loop: CASSNSWLGELFF. The DNA of the CDR3 is TGTGCCAGTAGTAATAGTTGGCTCGGGGAGCTGTTTTTT.

The V gene is TRBV25-1, the J gene TRBJ1-4; D not resolved. Germline-derived CDR1 and CDR2 are MGHDK and SYGVNS. V was pared by 2 bases and J by 4 bases, with 11 bases between. The CDR3 has 15 amino acids. DNA of the CDR3: TGTGCCAGCAGTGAAATCGCTGGAGATAATGAAAAACTGTTTTTT. Protein product: CASSEIAGDNEKLFF.

The chain has TRBV27 and TRBJ2-1; 11 nucleotides line up with TRBD2. This CDR3 has 15 residues. Germline-derived CDR1 and CDR2 are MNHEY and SMNVEV (reference sequence). Unmatched junction bases numbered 8, after V lost 8 bases and J lost 5 bases. As DNA, the CDR3 is TGTGCCAGCCGCAAACTAGCGGGAGTTGACAATGAGCAGTTCTTC. This encodes CASRKLAGVDNEQFF.

This rearrangement joins TRBV5-4 to TRBJ2-7; TRBD2 agrees at 9 bases. CDR1 and CDR2 (germline): SGHNT, YYREEE (reference sequence). V shed 1 base, J shed 2 bases, and the junction held 4 bases outside the gene matches. The CDR3 runs 15 residues. CDR3 nucleotide sequence: TGTGCCAGCAGCTTGACTAGCGGGTTTCCCTACGAGCAGTACTTC. It yields the protein CASSLTSGFPYEQYF.

This chain joins TRBV7-9 and TRBJ2-3, with D possibly matching TRBD2 (5 bases). Germline CDR1 and CDR2: SEHNR and FQNEAQ (reference sequence). Trimming shortened V by 5 bases and J by 2 bases, and 14 bases separated the two germline ends. The CDR3 runs to 15 residues. Here the CDR3 DNA reads TGTGCCAGCAGCCGAGTACTTAGCGACACAGATACGCAGTATTTT. It translates to CASSRVLSDTDTQYF.

The chain combines TRBV19 with TRBJ2-7; D perhaps matches TRBD1 (5 bases). V was cut by 5 bases and J by 1 base, with 12 bases left in between. This CDR3 has 14 amino acids. From germline, CDR1 is LNHDA and CDR2 SQIVND (reference sequence). This CDR3 reads CASSAQGSSYEQYF. CDR3 in DNA: TGTGCCAGTAGTGCCCAGGGTAGTTCCTACGAGCAGTACTTC.

V gene TRBV7-2 combines with J gene TRBJ1-5, with no clear D. Germline CDR1 SGHTA, CDR2 FQGNSA. Trimming shortened V by 4 bases and J by 7 bases, and 14 bases separated the two germline ends. This CDR3 is built from 14 residues. CDR3 amino acids: CASSYQASQQPQHF. DNA for the CDR3: TGTGCCAGCAGCTATCAGGCGTCCCAACAGCCCCAGCATTTT.

The chain carries TRBV4-2 and TRBJ2-1; 12 positions match TRBD1. J lost 8 bases, V lost 0 bases, and 8 bases had no gene match. This CDR3 has 17 residues. Germline V gene sequence: CDR1 LGHNA, CDR2 YNFKEQ. The CDR3 nucleotides read TGTGCCAGCAGCCAAGATCGCGGGGACAGGGGGCTCTATGAGCAGTTCTTC. Protein: CASSQDRGDRGLYEQFF.

This sequence joins TRBV4-1 and TRBJ1-5; D remains unclear. This CDR3 spans 15 amino acids. The ends were cut back, 0 bases at V and 4 bases at J, with 10 bases in the middle. Germline CDR1 reads MGHRA; CDR2 reads YSYEKL. The CDR3: CASSQDRNKNQPQHF. CDR3 coding DNA: TGCGCCAGCAGCCAAGATAGGAACAAAAATCAGCCCCAGCATTTT.

The chain uses TRBV5-5 and TRBJ2-3, with 14 positions matching TRBD2. Germline values: CDR1 SGHKS, CDR2 YYEKEE (reference sequence). This CDR3 has 16 amino acids. With 3 bases clipped from V and 6 bases from J, the junction kept 6 bases outside the gene matches. This CDR3 is CASSWGTSGSLDTQYF. CDR3 sequence (DNA): TGTGCCAGCAGCTGGGGGACTAGCGGGAGCTTGGATACGCAGTATTTT.

The V gene is TRBV10-3, the J gene TRBJ2-5; D could derive from TRBD1 or TRBD2 (6 bases each). Trimming removed 0 bases from V and 5 bases from J, with 13 bases in between. The CDR3 runs to 15 residues. CDR1 and CDR2 (germline): ENHRY, SYGVKD. The CDR3 sequence is CAISESHRGQETQYF. Written as DNA, the CDR3 is TGTGCCATCAGTGAGTCCCACCGGGGGCAGGAGACCCAGTACTTC.

The chain is built from TRBV11-2 and TRBJ2-1; 7 nucleotides match TRBD1. The V gene's germline CDR1 is SGHAT and CDR2 FQNNGV. The length of the CDR3 is 13 residues. J was trimmed by 4 bases and V by 5 bases; bases with no gene match: 2. This chain's CDR3 is CASSGTDYNEQFF. In DNA form, the CDR3 reads TGTGCCAGCAGCGGGACAGATTACAATGAGCAGTTCTTC.

This chain links TRBV30 with TRBJ1-5; 7 nucleotides line up with TRBD1. CDR3 size: 14 residues. Germline CDR1 GTSNPN, CDR2 SVGIG (reference sequence). V lost 1 base to trimming and J lost 3 bases; unmatched junction nucleotides: 3. In nucleotides, the CDR3 is TGTGCCTGGAGTGGGGGACAGAACAATCAGCCCCAGCATTTT. As protein: CAWSGGQNNQPQHF.

Note on this clone: A single base separates this from a much larger clone, so it may be a read error. This chain uses TRBV10-3 with TRBJ1-5; TRBD1 agrees at 12 bases. CDR1 is ENHRY, CDR2 SYGVKD, per germline. This CDR3 has 18 residues. V was clipped by 2 bases and J by 6 bases; unmatched bases: 11. The CDR3 nucleotides are TGTGCCATCAGTGAGGCCCCCAGGGGACAGGGGGCGGGTCAGCCCCAGCATTTT. It specifies CAISEAPRGQGAGQPQHF.

The chain links TRBV10-3 to TRBJ1-1, with D perhaps TRBD1 (5 bases). The CDR3 spans 14 residues. Germline loops: CDR1 ENHRY, CDR2 SYGVKD. The ends were cut back, 7 bases at V and 8 bases at J, with 20 bases in the middle. CDR3 residues: CAITPRRDGEEAFF. The CDR3 nucleotides are TGTGCCATCACCCCTCGAAGGGACGGAGAAGAAGCTTTCTTT.

In the case of this clone: A far larger clone is one base from this, pointing to a likely read error. This CDR3 is also generated by other DNA sequences in the sample. This chain links TRBV30 with TRBJ2-5; tentatively, D is TRBD2 (6 bases). This CDR3 is built from 14 residues. V dropped 1 base and J dropped 2 bases, with 11 bases sitting between them. Looked up from germline, CDR1 is GTSNPN and CDR2 is SVGIG (reference sequence). The chain's CDR3 is CAWSEGGSQETQYF. The CDR3 nucleotides are TGTGCCTGGAGTGAGGGAGGCAGTCAAGAGACCCAGTACTTC.

Only one count was recorded for this clone. V gene TRBV28 combines with J gene TRBJ1-5; D ambiguous. Germline V gives CDR1 MDHEN, CDR2 SYDVKM. Deletions cut 6 bases from V and 3 bases from J, with 15 bases between. This CDR3 region has 15 residues. CDR3: CASSRASGYNQPQHF. For the CDR3, the DNA is TGTGCCAGCAGCCGAGCGAGCGGGTACAATCAGCCCCAGCATTTT.

The gene calls are TRBV7-7 and TRBJ2-1; TRBD2 might be the D (6 bases). Germline CDR1 SSHAT, CDR2 FNYEAQ (reference sequence). Trimming stripped 5 bases from V and 4 bases from J, with 15 bases between. This CDR3 has 15 residues. CDR3 residues: CASSKRVGSYNEQFF. The CDR3 DNA is TGTGCCAGCAGCAAGCGGGTGGGGAGTTACAATGAGCAGTTCTTC. Drawing the rest from reference TRBV7-7 and TRBJ2-1, the complete variable domain is GAGVSQSPRYKVTKRGQDVTLRCDPISSHATLYWYQQALGQGPEFLTYFNYEAQPDKSGLPSDRFSAERPEGSISTLTIQRTEQRDSAMYRCASSKRVGSYNEQFFGPGTRLTVL.

The chain recombines TRBV7-6 with TRBJ2-2, with 8 positions matching TRBD1. This CDR3 contains 15 residues. Germline V CDR1 and CDR2: SGHVS, FNYEAQ. The ends lost 2 bases at V and 4 bases at J; junction bases unmatched: 3. The CDR3 DNA is TGTGCCAGCAGCTTAAGTGGGACAGGCACCGGGGAGCTGTTTTTT. Amino acids: CASSLSGTGTGELFF.

The chain recombines TRBV9 with TRBJ2-5; TRBD2 aligns across 7 bases. With 8 bases clipped from V and 4 bases from J, the junction kept 8 bases outside the gene matches. Germline V gives CDR1 SGDLS, CDR2 YYNGEE. This CDR3 comprises 13 residues. CDR3 nucleotides: TGTGCCAGTCAGGCCGGGGGGTCAGAGACCCAGTACTTC. Protein: CASQAGGSETQYF.

CDR3 protein: CASSLVLPSTDTQYF. The CDR3, as DNA: TGTGCCAGCAGTTTGGTACTACCTAGCACAGATACGCAGTATTTT. V and J are TRBV28 and TRBJ2-3; D is uncertain. The ends were cut back, 3 bases at V and 0 bases at J, with 10 bases in the middle. CDR3 length: 15 residues. The germline V gene has CDR1 MDHEN and CDR2 SYDVKM.

V gene TRBV15 combines with J gene TRBJ1-4, with D uncertain. V lost 1 base and J 8 bases, leaving 14 bases between the germline ends. Germline CDR1 and CDR2: LNHNV and YYDKDF (reference sequence). The CDR3 loop spans 15 amino acids. The DNA of the CDR3 is TGTGCCACCAGCAGAGGCTCCAGCGGACGGGAAAAACTGTTTTTT. This gives the protein CATSRGSSGREKLFF.

The genes are TRBV7-2 and TRBJ2-2; TRBD1 agrees at 11 bases. The germline V gene encodes CDR1 SGHTA and CDR2 FQGNSA. Trimming at V came to 5 bases and at J to 6 bases, leaving 5 bases not matched to a gene. The CDR3 consists of 15 residues. Here the CDR3 reads CASSHGQGASGELFF. The CDR3 region has the DNA TGTGCCAGCAGCCACGGACAGGGGGCGTCCGGGGAGCTGTTTTTT. The full variable domain, in which reference TRBV7-2 and TRBJ2-2 provide the parts outside the CDR3, is GAGVSQSPSNKVTEKGKDVELRCDPISGHTALYWYRQSLGQGLEFLIYFQGNSAPDKSGLPSDRFSAERTGGSVSTLTIQRTQQEDSAVYLCASSHGQGASGELFFGEGSRLTVL.

This sequence joins TRBV19 and TRBJ2-2, with TRBD2 matching over 7 bases. The CDR3 sequence is 11 residues long. The trim removed 8 bases at V and 6 bases at J, leaving 0 bases unmatched. Germline V gene data show CDR1 as LNHDA and CDR2 as SQIVND (reference sequence). The CDR3 DNA follows: TGTGCCAGTGGGGGGGCCGGGGAGCTGTTTTTT. It specifies CASGGAGELFF.